This T cell receptor (beta chain) is drawn from a study of T cells in localized non-small cell lung cancer. Study-wide results and caveats: Without multi-region sequencing, intratumor heterogeneity could not be excluded. Adjacent lung exhibited a median of 57 among the 100 most abundant tumor clones.

Generated by immunoSEQ multiplex PCR, the TCRdb table keeps only in-frame clones and is missing some. The sample lists over 70,000 clones; roughly 93% were seen once. This clone was seen once. The antigen remains unidentified. Trimming left V 5 bases short and J 1 base short, with 16 bases between. The CDR3 is made up of 16 amino acids. Per germline, CDR1 SGHTA and CDR2 FQGNSA. The gene calls are TRBV7-2 and TRBJ2-3, with a tentative D call TRBD2 (6 bases). The input for sequencing was PBMCs, taken before any cancer treatment. This receptor was taken from a woman between 35 and 70 years old with stage II squamous cell lung carcinoma. The CDR3 DNA reads TGTGCCAGCAGCCATTATCGGTGGGGGGGCACAGATACGCAGTATTTT. Encoded protein: CASSHYRWGGTDTQYF.